This T cell receptor beta chain was found in a study of T-cell memory formation after mild COVID-19 listed by TCRdb under 2021. Regarding the research as a whole: Most TCR sequence clusters were specific to one of the two donors. Longitudinal TCRalpha and TCRbeta repertoire sequencing tracked T-cell clones expanding and contracting after mild COVID-19 in a couple of donors. The cohort comprised two young, previously healthy adult volunteers, one female and one male.

PBMCs were isolated by Ficoll-Paque density gradient centrifugation. Results the study describes overall, beyond this receptor: Some responding clones were detected in pre-infection memory, which suggested that pre-existing cross-reactive memory T cells had joined the SARS-CoV-2 response. Balanced CD4/CD8 phenotypes were observed for clones contracting from day 15 to 85, whereas a bias towards CD4+ was observed for a second wave of clones expanding from day 15 to 37. Whether the second-wave clones peaking on day 37 were SARS-CoV-2 specific was not confirmed. Only two mild cases were covered by the study, and larger cohorts that include severe cases with pre-infection samples were considered necessary. Contracting CD4+ clones were found mainly in CM and EM memory subsets, while CD8+ clones were enriched in EMRA.

TCRdb lists the instrument as Illumina NovaSeq 6000. cDNA libraries for TCRalpha and TCRbeta were prepared by 5'RACE using constant-segment primers, with sample barcodes and unique molecular identifiers added. Trizol reagent was used to extract RNA from every sample. The libraries were amplified in two PCR steps, and the second step added a second sample barcode and Illumina TruSeq adapters. The libraries were sequenced on an Illumina NovaSeq using 2 x 150 bp paired-end reads. In the original analysis: Reads were demultiplexed and collapsed into UMI-guided consensus sequences with migec v1.2.7. Using mixcr v2.1.11, UMI consensuses were aligned to TRA and TRB V and J templates and then assembled into clonotypes. Clonotypes were classified as expanded or contracted when called significant by both edgeR and NoisET, with noise models trained on biological replicates. For edgeR calls, the cutoffs were a false discovery rate-adjusted p below 0.01 and a log2 fold-change threshold of 1. As an exploratory analysis of dynamics, PCA with hierarchical clustering was applied to max-normalized trajectories of the 1000 most abundant clonotypes. Each responding clone was given a CD4 or CD8 phenotype based on the CD4+ and CD8+ repertoires, which had been sequenced separately. In-frame beta chains were kept once TCRdb had trimmed the public reads at Q25 with fastp and called clones with MiXCR. Each entry merges the rows of one CDR3 protein and shows their most common DNA and genes. TCRdb's processing, not the authors', yielded these V and J calls. The sample table holds roughly 610,000 distinct CDR3 sequences, of which around 15% were seen once. Less than 10% of the sample belongs to the ten largest clones.

For this chain, trimming is 6 bases at the V end and 4 bases at the J end, and the number of junction bases without a gene match is 14. The CDR3 holds 16 amino acids from the cysteine to the phenylalanine. Solely the CDR3 DNA is kept, with 48 bases framed from the first base. In regard to this clonotype: Its antigen remains undetermined. Base qualities are not at hand, and no much larger clone is one base apart.

This sequence originates from an adult woman who had mild COVID-19 (a few samples of this study predate the infection). The sample titles of this study are shuffled in the database, so cell type and time point are left out; the donor was told from shared clones. Recombination joined TRBV12-3 or TRBV12-4 with TRBJ1-2; TRBD1 fits 7 bases in the junction. Sequenced input: PBMCs or a T cell subset sorted from them (not recorded which). The CDR3 region: CASSHSGTAGSYGYTF. The base sequence is TGTGCCAGCAGCCACTCCGGGACAGCTGGGTCCTATGGCTACACCTTC.